This T cell receptor (beta chain) is from a study of OX40 agonist ivuxolimab in advanced cancers. Study summary: Patients received intravenous ivuxolimab every 2 weeks at 0.01 to 10 mg/kg. Enrollees could have had prior anti-PD-1, anti-PD-L1 or anti-CTLA-4 therapy, which roughly 40% had received. Study results and caveats: Some of the lowest clonal expansion was seen in partial responders at 0.1-3.0 mg/kg. The mean number of expanded clones was higher in CD8+ T cells than in CD4+.

The CDR3 runs 12 residues. V was cut by 5 bases and J by 1 base, with 7 bases left in between. CDR1 and CDR2 from the germline V gene are SGHNT and YYREEE (reference sequence). A note on this clone: Its antigen remains unidentified.

TCRdb's table, derived via immunoSEQ multiplex PCR, lists solely in-frame clones and lacks some. Among 81,000 or so clones listed, approximately 90% were seen once. The chain uses TRBV5-4 and TRBJ2-7; no clear D. The sequence came from an adult with an advanced solid tumor such as melanoma, head and neck, liver or kidney cancer. The input for sequencing was CD4+ or CD8+ T cells sorted from blood, taken in a trial of the OX40 agonist ivuxolimab. For the CDR3, the DNA is TGTGCCAGCAGTAGGGAATCCTACGAGCAGTACTTC. It codes for CASSRESYEQYF.